This TCR beta chain emerged from a study of blood T cell repertoires in COVID-19 (dated by TCRdb to 2020 to 2021). Describing the broader study: Collaborator samples came from the United States, Italy and Spain and covered acute and convalescent phases of COVID-19. Samples were obtained from the ongoing ImmuneRACE study (first 160 participants) and from about 1,300 subjects provided by 6 global collaborators. The prospective study material was composed of cDNA or gDNA derived from T cells, B-cell-depleted T cells, or PBMCs. The repertoires were released in a freely available public database meant as a resource for research on the immune response to SARS-CoV-2. Nearly every sample came with metadata listing a de-identified subject ID, COVID-19 status, age in years and sex. Where available, HLA class I and class II types were taken from metadata supplied by the sample provider and were not determined by assay-based typing. Deeply sampled blood TCRbeta repertoires from subjects exposed to, actively infected with, or recovered from COVID-19 were included in the dataset.

In the case of this clone: Its antigen is unknown. Base quality data are lacking; no much larger clone is found one base away.

On the study overall, not on this receptor specifically: The amount of clinical and demographic metadata varied by source and participant and was provided uncurated.

Participants in the prospective study were aged about 18 to 95 years, lived in 24 United States geographic areas, and enrolled through a virtual design. Cohort assignment in the prospective study relied on participant-reported clinical history from a screening survey and a study questionnaire. Recovered participants in ImmuneRACE Cohort 3 were defined by two consecutive negative NP/OP PCR tests, clearance by a healthcare professional, or resolution of symptoms. Mobile phlebotomists in the prospective study collected whole blood, serum and a nasopharyngeal or oropharyngeal swab from every participant. Prospective study participants could optionally give additional blood draws and questionnaires over an approximately 2-month period. Before DNA extraction, prospective study blood samples were shipped either frozen or at room temperature. TCRbeta CDR3 regions were amplified from genomic DNA using the immunoSEQ Assay, a bias-controlled multiplex PCR. The original pipeline was this. Nucleated cell counts per sample were estimated from amplification of reference gene primers within the assay. To quantify the absolute abundance of each unique TCRbeta CDR3 rearrangement, sequence reads were collapsed and filtered. For each sample, productive Simpson clonality was calculated by taking the square root of Simpson's diversity index across productive rearrangements. Sourced from immuneACCESS, this table was stored by TCRdb with only in-frame sequences that have V and J called. A share of the clones is absent; for the studies checked, an unresolved V gene accounts for under half, and the remainder has no known explanation. The V and J calls and clone size were taken over from that table, and D and trimming were inferred from the DNA. This sample gives 300,000 to 400,000 clones in total; 75% to 90% of them show up just once. The ten largest account for about 1% of the sample.

The CDR3 measures 14 amino acids from cysteine to phenylalanine. CDR3 DNA only is kept here, 42 bases in frame from base 1. From a lookup of the germline V gene, CDR1 and CDR2 are SGDLS and YYNGEE. V is cut by 5 bases and J by 0 bases, and the space between the germline ends is 11 bases. The rearranged segments are TRBV9 and TRBJ1-1, with the D gene uncertain. The clonotype was recovered from a man aged 18 to 30 who had recovered from COVID-19. Sequencing used PBMCs or T cells enriched from blood (not recorded which). The CDR3 amino acid sequence is: CASSRQAMNTEAFF. The DNA is as follows: TGTGCCAGCAGTAGGCAGGCTATGAACACTGAAGCTTTCTTT.